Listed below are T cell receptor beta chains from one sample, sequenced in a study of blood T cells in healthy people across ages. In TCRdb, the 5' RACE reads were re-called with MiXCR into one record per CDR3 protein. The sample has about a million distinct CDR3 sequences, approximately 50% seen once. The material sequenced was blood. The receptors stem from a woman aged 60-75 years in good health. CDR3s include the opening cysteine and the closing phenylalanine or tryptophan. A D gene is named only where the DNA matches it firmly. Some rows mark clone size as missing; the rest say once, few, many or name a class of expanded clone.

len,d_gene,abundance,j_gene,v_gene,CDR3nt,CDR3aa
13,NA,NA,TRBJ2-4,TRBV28,TGTGCCAGCAGGACTCGGACGGAGAACATTCAGTACTTC,CASRTRTENIQYF
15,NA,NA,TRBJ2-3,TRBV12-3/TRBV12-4,TGTGCCAGCAGTTTGCGAGGTTTGGGCACAGATGCGCAGTATTTT,CASSLRGLGTDAQYF
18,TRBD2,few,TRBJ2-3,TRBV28,TGTGCCAGCAGTTTAGTCGCCCTCCCTAGCGGGAGAACAGATACGCAGTATTTT,CASSLVALPSGRTDTQYF
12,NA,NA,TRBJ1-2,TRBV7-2,TGTGCCAGCAGATCAGACAGCTATGGCTACACCTTC,CASRSDSYGYTF
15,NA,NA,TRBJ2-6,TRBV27,TGTGCCAGCAGCCTACGGTTCTCTGGGGCCAACGTCCTGACTTTC,CASSLRFSGANVLTF
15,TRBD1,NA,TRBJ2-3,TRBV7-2,TGTGCCAGCAGCTTAGTGAACTTACAGGGGGATACGCAGTATTTT,CASSLVNLQGDTQYF
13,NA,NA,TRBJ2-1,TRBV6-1,TGTGCCAGCAGTGGGTGGGAGAACAATGAGCAGTTCTTC,CASSGWENNEQFF
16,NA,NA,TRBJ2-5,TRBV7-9,TGTGCCAGCAGCCCTGGACAGTCGATGTACCAAGAGACCCAGTACTTC,CASSPGQSMYQETQYF
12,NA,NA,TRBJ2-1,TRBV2,TGTGCCAGCAGTGCCCTAGTGAATGAGCAGTTCTTC,CASSALVNEQFF
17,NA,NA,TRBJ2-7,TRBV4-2,TGTGCCAGCAGCCAAGATCTAAGACAGGGAGGGTCCTACGAGCAGTACTTC,CASSQDLRQGGSYEQYF
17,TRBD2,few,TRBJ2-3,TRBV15,TGTGCCACCAGCGACCCGTTAGCGGGAGCTGGGACAGATACGCAGTATTTT,CATSDPLAGAGTDTQYF
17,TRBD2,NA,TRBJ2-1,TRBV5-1,TGCGCCAGCAGCCTACTAGCGGGAGGTCTATCCGCGAGGGAGCAGTTCTTC,CASSLLAGGLSAREQFF
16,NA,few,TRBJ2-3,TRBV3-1,TGTGCCAGCAGCCAAGTAAACGCACTAAGCACAGATACGCAGTATTTT,CASSQVNALSTDTQYF
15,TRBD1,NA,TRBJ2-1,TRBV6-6,TGTGCCAGCAGCCCCGGACAGGGCCTTAGGAATGAGCAGTTCTTC,CASSPGQGLRNEQFF
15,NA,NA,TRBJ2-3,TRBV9,TGTGCCAGCAGCGTAGAGGTACCGAACACAGATACGCAGTATTTT,CASSVEVPNTDTQYF
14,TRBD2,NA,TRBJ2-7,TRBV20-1,TGCAGTGCGCCGAATTTAGCGGGAGGCTTAGAGCAGTACTTC,CSAPNLAGGLEQYF
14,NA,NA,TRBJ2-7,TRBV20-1,TGCAGTGCAGAGGACAGGGAGGGCTACAATGAGCAGTACTTC,CSAEDREGYNEQYF
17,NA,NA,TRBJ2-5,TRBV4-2,TGTGCCAGCAGCCAAGGTGTGGGGGCTGGGGGTCCAGAGACCCAGTACTTC,CASSQGVGAGGPETQYF
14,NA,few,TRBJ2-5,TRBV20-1,TGCAGTGCTAGAGTCCCCGGGGGAGCAGAGACCCAGTACTTC,CSARVPGGAETQYF
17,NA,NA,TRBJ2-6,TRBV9,TGTGCCAGCAGCGAGAGGGACCACCGATTAGGGGCCAACGTCCTGACTTTC,CASSERDHRLGANVLTF
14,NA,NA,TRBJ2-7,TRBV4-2,TGTGCCAGCAGCCAAGCGGCCAGGTCCTACAAGCAGTACTTC,CASSQAARSYKQYF
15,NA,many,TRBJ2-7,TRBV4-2,TGTGCCAGCAGCCAAGGGGATAAGCGTGCTTACGAGCAGTACTTC,CASSQGDKRAYEQYF
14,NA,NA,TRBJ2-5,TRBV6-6,TGTGCCAGCAGTTACGCCGGGAGCATCGAGACCCAGTACTTC,CASSYAGSIETQYF
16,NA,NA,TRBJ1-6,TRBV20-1,TGCAGTGCTAGAGATCTGGCGGCAGGGTGGGGATCACCCCTCCACTTT,CSARDLAAGWGSPLHF
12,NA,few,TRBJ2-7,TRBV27,TGTGCCAGCGGTCTTCAGGGTTACGAGCAGTACTTC,CASGLQGYEQYF
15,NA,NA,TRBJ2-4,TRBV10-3,TGTGCCATCAGTGAGCCGACTGGCGGGAAGAACATTCAGTACTTC,CAISEPTGGKNIQYF
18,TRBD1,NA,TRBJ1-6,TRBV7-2,TGTGCCAGCAGCTTAGGCTTTTCGAGACAGGGTACCAATTCACCCCTCCACTTT,CASSLGFSRQGTNSPLHF
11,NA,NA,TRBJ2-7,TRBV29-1,TGCAGCGCCGAAACTGGGACATGGCAGTACTTC,CSAETGTWQYF